The source of this TCR beta chain is a study of cytomegalovirus exposure and HLA in healthy donors. Germline CDR1 and CDR2: SGHNT and YYREEE (reference sequence). The CDR3 has 17 amino acids. Trimming took off 0 bases at V and 1 base at J, with 13 bases between the two ends. PCR amplification relied on 60 Vbeta primers (plus 13 Jbeta primers). The repertoire was sequenced with immunoSEQ multiplex PCR; TCRdb's copy has only in-frame clones and lacks some. The repertoire holds approximately 72,000 clones, with almost 85% as singletons. The TCR sequence derives from a man between 18 and 35 years old in good health and CMV-seronegative. Material for sequencing was PBMCs. V and J are TRBV5-4 and TRBJ2-2, with D uncertain. CDR3 sequence: CASSLGRLGLNTGELFF. DNA for the CDR3: TGTGCCAGCAGCTTGGGCCGACTGGGTCTGAACACCGGGGAGCTGTTTTTT.